This T cell receptor (beta chain) originates from a study of blood T cells in healthy people across ages. A second PCR, run for 7 to 11 cycles, used a sample-barcoded 5' primer plus a J-beta primer mix. TCRdb re-called the 5' RACE reads through MiXCR, storing one row per CDR3 protein. Seen here are almost 550,000 distinct CDR3 sequences, 24% observed once, and the top ten hold roughly 10%. This clonotype has a count of ten or more. The CDR3 contains 17 residues. In germline, CDR1 is SGDLS, CDR2 YYNGEE. Germline trimming cut 4 bases from V and 11 bases from J; bases unmatched to any gene: 17. Samples each yielded at least 6 micrograms of total RNA. These data were likewise used in another study, on T cells of mothers and their children.

The rearrangement joins TRBV9 to TRBJ1-6; 8 bases are shared with TRBD1. This clonotype was sampled from a boy aged 5-17 years in good health. Sequencing was done on a sample of blood. The chain's CDR3 is CASSSHPGTGVWAPLHF. CDR3 in DNA: TGTGCCAGCAGCTCACACCCAGGGACAGGCGTGTGGGCACCCCTCCACTTT.